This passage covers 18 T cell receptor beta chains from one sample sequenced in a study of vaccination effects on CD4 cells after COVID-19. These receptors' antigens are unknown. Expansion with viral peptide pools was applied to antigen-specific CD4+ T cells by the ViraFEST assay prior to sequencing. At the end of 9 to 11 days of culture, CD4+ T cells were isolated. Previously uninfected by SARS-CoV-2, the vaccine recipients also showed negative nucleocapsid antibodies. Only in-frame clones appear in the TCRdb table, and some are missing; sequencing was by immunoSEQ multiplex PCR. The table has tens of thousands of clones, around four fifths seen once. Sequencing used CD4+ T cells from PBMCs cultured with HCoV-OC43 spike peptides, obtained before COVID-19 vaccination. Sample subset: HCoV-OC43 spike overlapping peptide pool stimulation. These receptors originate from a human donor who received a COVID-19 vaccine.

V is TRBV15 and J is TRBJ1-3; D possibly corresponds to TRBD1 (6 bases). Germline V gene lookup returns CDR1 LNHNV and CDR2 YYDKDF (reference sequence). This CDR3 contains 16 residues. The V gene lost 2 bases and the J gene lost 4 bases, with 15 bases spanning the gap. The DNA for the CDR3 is TGTGCCACCAGCAGACCAACAGGGTTCGTCGGAAACACCATATATTTT. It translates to CATSRPTGFVGNTIYF.

The CDR3 sequence is CASREGNSPLHF. In DNA, the CDR3 is TGTGCCAGCAGAGAGGGGAATTCACCCCTCCACTTT. V usage is TRBV6-5 and J usage is TRBJ1-6; D is possibly TRBD1 (5 bases). Trimming pared 6 bases from V and 7 bases from J, leaving 7 bases between. The CDR3 spans 12 residues. Germline V gives CDR1 MNHEY, CDR2 SVGAGI.

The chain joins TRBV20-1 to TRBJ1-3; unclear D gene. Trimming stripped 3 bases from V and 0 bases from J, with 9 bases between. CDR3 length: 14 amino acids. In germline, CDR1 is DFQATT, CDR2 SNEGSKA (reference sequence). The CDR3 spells CSASRVASGNTIYF. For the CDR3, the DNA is TGCAGTGCTAGTCGGGTGGCCTCTGGAAACACCATATATTTT.

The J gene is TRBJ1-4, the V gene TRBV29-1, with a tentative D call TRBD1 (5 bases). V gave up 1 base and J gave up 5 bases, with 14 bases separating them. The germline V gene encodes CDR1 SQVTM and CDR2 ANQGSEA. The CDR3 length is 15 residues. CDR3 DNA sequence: TGCAGCGTTGAAGCAGGGACCCCCTTCAATGAAAAACTGTTTTTT. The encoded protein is CSVEAGTPFNEKLFF.

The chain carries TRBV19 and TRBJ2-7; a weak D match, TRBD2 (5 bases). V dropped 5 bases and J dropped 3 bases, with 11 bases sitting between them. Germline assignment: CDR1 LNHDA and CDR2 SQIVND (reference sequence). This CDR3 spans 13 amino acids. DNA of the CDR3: TGTGCCAGTAGTCCAAGGAGGCGCTACGAGCAGTACTTC. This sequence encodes CASSPRRRYEQYF.

CDR3 loop: CASSQDPLGNTIYF. Written as DNA, the CDR3 is TGCGCCAGCAGCCAAGATCCGCTTGGAAACACCATATATTTT. This chain links TRBV4-1 with TRBJ1-3, with D uncertain. V shed 0 bases and J shed 3 bases, with 6 bases lying between them. There are 14 residues in the CDR3. Germline V gene data show CDR1 as MGHRA and CDR2 as YSYEKL.

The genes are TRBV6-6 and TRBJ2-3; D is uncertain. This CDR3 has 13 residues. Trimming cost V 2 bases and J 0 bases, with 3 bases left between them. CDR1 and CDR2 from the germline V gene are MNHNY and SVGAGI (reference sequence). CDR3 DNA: TGTGCCAGCAGTTACACTAGCACAGATACGCAGTATTTT. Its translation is CASSYTSTDTQYF.

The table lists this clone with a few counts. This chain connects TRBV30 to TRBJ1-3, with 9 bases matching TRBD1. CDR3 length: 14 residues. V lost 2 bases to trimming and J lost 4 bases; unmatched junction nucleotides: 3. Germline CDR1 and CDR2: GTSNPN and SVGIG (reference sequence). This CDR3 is CAWSRTGAGNTIYF. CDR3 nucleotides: TGTGCCTGGAGTCGGACAGGGGCAGGAAACACCATATATTTT.

DNA of the CDR3: TGTGCCATCAGTCCCGGGGACAGATTACAGCCCCAGCATTTT. It yields the protein CAISPGDRLQPQHF. The chain recombines TRBV10-3 with TRBJ1-5, with 7 nucleotides matching TRBD1. This CDR3 is built from 14 residues. Trimming at V came to 5 bases and at J to 7 bases, leaving 8 bases not matched to a gene. Germline V gene sequence: CDR1 ENHRY, CDR2 SYGVKD.

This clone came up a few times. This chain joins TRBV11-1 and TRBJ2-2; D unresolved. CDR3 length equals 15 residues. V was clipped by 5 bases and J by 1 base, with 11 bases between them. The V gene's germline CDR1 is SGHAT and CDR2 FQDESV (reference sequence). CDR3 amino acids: CASSLNSLNTGELFF. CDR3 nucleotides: TGTGCCAGCAGCCTAAACAGTTTGAACACCGGGGAGCTGTTTTTT.

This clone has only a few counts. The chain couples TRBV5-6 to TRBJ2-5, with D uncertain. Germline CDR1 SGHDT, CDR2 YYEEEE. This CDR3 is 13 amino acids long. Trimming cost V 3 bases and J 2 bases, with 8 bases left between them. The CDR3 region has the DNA TGTGCCAGCAGCTCTCAAAATCAAGAGACCCAGTACTTC. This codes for CASSSQNQETQYF. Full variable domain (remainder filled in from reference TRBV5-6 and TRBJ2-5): DAGVTQSPTHLIKTRGQQVTLRCSPKSGHDTVSWYQQALGQGPQFIFQYYEEEERQRGNFPDRFSGHQFPNYSSELNVNALLLGDSALYLCASSSQNQETQYFGPGTRLLVL.

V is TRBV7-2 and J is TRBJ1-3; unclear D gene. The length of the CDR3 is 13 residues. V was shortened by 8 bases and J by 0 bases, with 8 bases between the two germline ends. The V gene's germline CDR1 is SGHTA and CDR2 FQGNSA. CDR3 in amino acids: CASAPASGNTIYF. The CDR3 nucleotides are TGTGCCAGCGCCCCGGCCTCTGGAAACACCATATATTTT.

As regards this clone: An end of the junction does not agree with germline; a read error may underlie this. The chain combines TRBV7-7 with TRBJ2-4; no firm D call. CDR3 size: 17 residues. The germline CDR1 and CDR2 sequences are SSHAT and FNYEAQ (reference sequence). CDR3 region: CASSLGRWELAKNIQYF. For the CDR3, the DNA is TGTGCTAGCAGCTTAGGAAGGTGGGAACTAGCCAAAAACATTCAGTACTTC.

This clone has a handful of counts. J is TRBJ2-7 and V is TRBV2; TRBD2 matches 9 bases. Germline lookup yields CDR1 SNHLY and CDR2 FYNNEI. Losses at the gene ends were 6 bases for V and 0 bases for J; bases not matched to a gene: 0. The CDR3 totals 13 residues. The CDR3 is CASRTSGSYEQYF. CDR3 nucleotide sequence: TGTGCCAGCAGGACTAGCGGCTCCTACGAGCAGTACTTC. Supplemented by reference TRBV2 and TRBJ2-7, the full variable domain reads EPEVTQTPSHQVTQMGQEVILRCVPISNHLYFYWYRQILGQKVEFLVSFYNNEISEKSEIFDDQFSVERPDGSNFTLKIRSTKLEDSAMYFCASRTSGSYEQYFGPGTRLTVT.

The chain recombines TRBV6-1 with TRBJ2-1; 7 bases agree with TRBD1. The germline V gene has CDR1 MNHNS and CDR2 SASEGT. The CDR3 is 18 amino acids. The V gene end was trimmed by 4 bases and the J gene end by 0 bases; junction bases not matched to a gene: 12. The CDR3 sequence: CASSVRQGWGISYNEQFF. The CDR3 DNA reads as TGTGCCAGCAGTGTTAGACAGGGTTGGGGGATCTCCTACAATGAGCAGTTCTTC.

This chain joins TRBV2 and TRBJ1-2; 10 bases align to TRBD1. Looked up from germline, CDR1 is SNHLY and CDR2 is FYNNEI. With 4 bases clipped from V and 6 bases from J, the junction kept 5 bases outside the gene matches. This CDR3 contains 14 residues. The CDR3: CASSVYGTGDGYTF. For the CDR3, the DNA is TGTGCCAGCAGTGTATACGGGACAGGGGATGGCTACACCTTC.

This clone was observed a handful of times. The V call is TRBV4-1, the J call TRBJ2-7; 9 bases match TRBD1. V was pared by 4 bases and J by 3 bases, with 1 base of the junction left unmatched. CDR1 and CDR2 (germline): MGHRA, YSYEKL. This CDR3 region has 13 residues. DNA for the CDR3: TGCGCCAGCAGCCGGGGACAGGGCTACGAGCAGTACTTC. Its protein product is CASSRGQGYEQYF.

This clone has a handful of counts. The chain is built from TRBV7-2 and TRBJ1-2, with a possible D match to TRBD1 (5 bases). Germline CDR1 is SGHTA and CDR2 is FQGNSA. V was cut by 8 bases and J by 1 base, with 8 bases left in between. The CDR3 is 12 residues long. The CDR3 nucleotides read TGTGCCAGCGCGGGGGGTAACTATGGCTACACCTTC. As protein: CASAGGNYGYTF.